This TCR beta chain was retrieved from a study of blood T cell repertoires in COVID-19. Profiling relied on immunoSEQ multiplex PCR, and the TCRdb table lists in-frame clones only, not all of them. This table has some 240,000 clones, about 88% appearing once. CDR1 and CDR2 from the germline V gene are SGHTS and YDEGEE. Trimming cost V 0 bases and J 1 base, with 6 bases left between them. CDR3 length: 14 amino acids. Sequenced sample: PBMCs or T cells enriched from blood (not recorded which). The TCR originated in a man aged 30-40 years with acute COVID-19. The chain links TRBV5-8 to TRBJ2-3; D is possibly TRBD2 (6 bases). CDR3 DNA sequence: TGTGCCAGCAGCTTGGCTAGCGGCACAGATACGCAGTATTTT. Translating it yields CASSLASGTDTQYF.